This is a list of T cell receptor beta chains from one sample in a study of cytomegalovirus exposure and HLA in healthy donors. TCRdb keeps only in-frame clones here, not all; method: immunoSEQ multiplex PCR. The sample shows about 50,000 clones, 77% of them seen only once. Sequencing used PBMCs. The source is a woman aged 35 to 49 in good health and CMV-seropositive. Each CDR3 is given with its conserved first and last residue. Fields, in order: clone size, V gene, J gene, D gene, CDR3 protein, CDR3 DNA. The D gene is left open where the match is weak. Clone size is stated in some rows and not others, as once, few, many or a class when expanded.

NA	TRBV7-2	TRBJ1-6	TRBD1	CASSNGQGGSPLHF	TGTGCCAGCAGCAACGGACAGGGAGGATCACCCCTCCACTTT
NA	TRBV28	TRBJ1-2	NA	CAIQGTLGGYTF	TGTGCCATCCAGGGAACTCTCGGCGGCTACACCTTC
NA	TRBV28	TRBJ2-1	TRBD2	CASSSGGPGHEQFF	TGTGCCAGCAGTTCGGGAGGCCCCGGCCATGAGCAGTTCTTC
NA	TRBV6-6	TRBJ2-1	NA	CASTPPGSSGFEQFF	TGTGCCAGCACCCCACCGGGTAGCTCCGGGTTTGAGCAGTTCTTC
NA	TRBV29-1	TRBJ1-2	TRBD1	CSADRGTTYGYTF	TGCAGCGCGGACAGGGGGACGACCTATGGCTACACCTTC
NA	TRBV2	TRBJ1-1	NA	CASGEAGGDTEAFF	TGTGCCAGCGGGGAGGCGGGAGGGGACACTGAAGCTTTCTTT
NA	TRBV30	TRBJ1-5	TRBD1	CAWRQPTGQGQPQHF	TGTGCCTGGAGACAGCCGACAGGGCAAGGTCAGCCCCAGCATTTT
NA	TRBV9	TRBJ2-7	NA	CASSVEDTPYEQYF	TGTGCCAGCAGCGTAGAGGACACTCCCTACGAGCAGTACTTC
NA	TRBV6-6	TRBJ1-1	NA	CASSLGGARMNTEAFF	TGTGCCAGCAGCCTGGGGGGGGCCCGGATGAACACTGAAGCTTTCTTT
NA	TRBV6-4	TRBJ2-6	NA	CASSDSTGSGANVLTF	TGTGCCAGCAGTGACTCGACGGGGTCTGGGGCCAACGTCCTGACTTTC
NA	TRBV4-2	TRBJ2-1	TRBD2	CASSQGLGVEQFF	TGTGCCAGCAGCCAGGGACTAGGGGTTGAGCAGTTCTTC
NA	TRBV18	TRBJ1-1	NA	CASSPSVQDTEAFF	TGTGCCAGCTCACCTTCAGTCCAGGACACTGAAGCTTTCTTT
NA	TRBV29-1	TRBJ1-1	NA	CSVESGVAGTEAFF	TGCAGCGTTGAGTCAGGGGTCGCGGGCACTGAAGCTTTCTTT
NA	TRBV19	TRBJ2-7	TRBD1	CASNPGTGPYEQYF	TGTGCCAGCAACCCCGGGACAGGGCCCTACGAGCAGTACTTC
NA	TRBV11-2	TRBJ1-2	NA	CASSPGQVGYTF	TGTGCCAGCAGCCCGGGACAAGTGGGCTACACCTTC
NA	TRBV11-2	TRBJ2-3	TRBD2	CASRTGTSDTDTQYF	TGTGCCAGCAGGACCGGGACTAGCGACACAGATACGCAGTATTTT
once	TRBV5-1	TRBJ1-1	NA	CASSLVGGVEAFF	TGCGCCAGCAGCTTGGTGGGAGGGGTTGAAGCTTTCTTT
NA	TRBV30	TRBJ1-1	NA	CAWSAPSRGMNTEAFF	TGTGCCTGGAGTGCCCCCTCCAGGGGCATGAACACTGAAGCTTTCTTT
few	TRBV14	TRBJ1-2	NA	CASSPQGLVSLNGGYTF	TGTGCCAGCAGCCCACAGGGCCTAGTATCCCTCAACGGTGGCTACACCTTC
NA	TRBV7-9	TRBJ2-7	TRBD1	CASSPGQAQWGEQYF	TGTGCCAGCAGCCCAGGACAGGCACAATGGGGGGAGCAGTACTTC
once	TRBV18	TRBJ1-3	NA	CASSTDSGNTIYF	TGTGCCAGCTCGACAGACTCTGGAAACACCATATATTTT
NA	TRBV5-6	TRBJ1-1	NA	CASSFLGDTEAFF	TGTGCCAGCAGCTTTCTCGGAGACACTGAAGCTTTCTTT
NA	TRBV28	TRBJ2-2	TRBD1	CASSGGWDTGELFF	TGTGCCAGCTCAGGGGGTTGGGACACCGGGGAGCTGTTTTTT
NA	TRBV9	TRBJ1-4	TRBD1	CASSVEGTANEKLFF	TGTGCCAGCAGCGTAGAGGGGACAGCTAATGAAAAACTGTTTTTT
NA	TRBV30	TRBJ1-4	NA	CAWSVQEKLFF	TGTGCCTGGAGTGTACAGGAAAAACTGTTTTTT
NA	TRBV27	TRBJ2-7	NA	CASSPRGFEQYF	TGTGCCAGCAGCCCTCGGGGGTTCGAGCAGTACTTC
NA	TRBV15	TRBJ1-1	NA	CATSRGGDGPQAFF	TGTGCCACCAGCAGAGGGGGGGATGGTCCCCAAGCTTTCTTT
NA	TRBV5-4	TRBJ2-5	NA	CASSFRDQETQYF	TGTGCCAGCAGCTTTCGGGATCAAGAGACCCAGTACTTC
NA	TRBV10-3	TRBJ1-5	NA	CAISSRADDQPQHF	TGTGCCATCAGTAGCAGGGCGGACGATCAGCCCCAGCATTTT
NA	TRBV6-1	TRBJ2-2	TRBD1	CASRGQGSNTGELFF	TGTGCCAGCAGAGGACAGGGTTCGAACACCGGGGAGCTGTTTTTT
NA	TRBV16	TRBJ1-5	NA	CASSQSATGGNQPQHF	TGTGCCAGCAGCCAATCGGCGACAGGCGGGAATCAGCCCCAGCATTTT
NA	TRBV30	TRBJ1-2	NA	CAWSVRPMGYREGYTF	TGTGCCTGGAGTGTGAGACCTATGGGTTACAGAGAAGGCTACACCTTC
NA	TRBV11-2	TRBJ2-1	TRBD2	CASSLGGTNGGEQFF	TGTGCCAGCAGCTTAGGCGGGACTAATGGCGGTGAGCAGTTCTTC
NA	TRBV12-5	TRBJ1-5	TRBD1	CASGTPGAGQGNQPQHF	TGTGCTAGTGGCACGCCAGGGGCGGGACAGGGCAATCAGCCCCAGCATTTT
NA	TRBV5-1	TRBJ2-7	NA	CASSLAEQGYEQYF	TGCGCCAGCAGCTTGGCGGAGCAGGGGTACGAGCAGTACTTC
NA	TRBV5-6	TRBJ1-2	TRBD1	CASSLRTGRGYTF	TGTGCCAGCAGCTTGAGGACAGGGAGAGGCTACACCTTC
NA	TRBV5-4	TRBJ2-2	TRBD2	CASSAGLATNTGELFF	TGTGCCAGCAGCGCGGGACTAGCGACTAACACCGGGGAGCTGTTTTTT
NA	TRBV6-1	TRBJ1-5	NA	CASTADRGNQPQHF	TGTGCCAGCACCGCAGACAGAGGCAATCAGCCCCAGCATTTT
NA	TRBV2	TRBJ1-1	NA	CASSEGEGEGAEAFF	TGTGCCAGCAGTGAAGGGGAGGGGGAGGGAGCTGAAGCTTTCTTT
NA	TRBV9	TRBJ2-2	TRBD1	CASSVSQGATGELFF	TGTGCCAGCAGCGTATCACAGGGGGCAACCGGGGAGCTGTTTTTT
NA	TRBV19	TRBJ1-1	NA	CASSIPAGTEAFF	TGTGCCAGTAGTATCCCTGCGGGCACTGAAGCTTTCTTT
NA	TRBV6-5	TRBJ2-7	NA	CASRAYGSLNGEQYF	TGTGCCAGCCGCGCCTATGGGAGCCTAAACGGCGAGCAGTACTTC
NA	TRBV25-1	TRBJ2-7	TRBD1	CASSRDSNYEQYF	TGTGCCAGCTCCCGGGACAGCAACTACGAGCAGTACTTC
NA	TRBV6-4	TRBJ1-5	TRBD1	CASSVSGGNQPQHF	TGTGCCAGCAGTGTATCAGGGGGAAATCAGCCCCAGCATTTT
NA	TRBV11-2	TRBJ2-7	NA	CASRGGISYEQYF	TGTGCCAGCAGGGGGGGAATCTCCTACGAGCAGTACTTC
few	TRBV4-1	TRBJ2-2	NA	CASSQDLRATGELFF	TGCGCCAGCAGCCAAGATCTCAGGGCCACCGGGGAGCTGTTTTTT
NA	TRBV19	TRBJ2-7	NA	CASSRAKYYEQYF	TGTGCCAGTAGTAGGGCCAAATACTACGAGCAGTACTTC
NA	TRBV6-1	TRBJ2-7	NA	CASSATYEQYF	TGTGCCAGCAGTGCTACCTACGAGCAGTACTTC
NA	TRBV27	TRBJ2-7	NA	CASSFRDRTYEQYF	TGTGCCAGCAGTTTCAGGGATCGGACCTACGAGCAGTACTTC